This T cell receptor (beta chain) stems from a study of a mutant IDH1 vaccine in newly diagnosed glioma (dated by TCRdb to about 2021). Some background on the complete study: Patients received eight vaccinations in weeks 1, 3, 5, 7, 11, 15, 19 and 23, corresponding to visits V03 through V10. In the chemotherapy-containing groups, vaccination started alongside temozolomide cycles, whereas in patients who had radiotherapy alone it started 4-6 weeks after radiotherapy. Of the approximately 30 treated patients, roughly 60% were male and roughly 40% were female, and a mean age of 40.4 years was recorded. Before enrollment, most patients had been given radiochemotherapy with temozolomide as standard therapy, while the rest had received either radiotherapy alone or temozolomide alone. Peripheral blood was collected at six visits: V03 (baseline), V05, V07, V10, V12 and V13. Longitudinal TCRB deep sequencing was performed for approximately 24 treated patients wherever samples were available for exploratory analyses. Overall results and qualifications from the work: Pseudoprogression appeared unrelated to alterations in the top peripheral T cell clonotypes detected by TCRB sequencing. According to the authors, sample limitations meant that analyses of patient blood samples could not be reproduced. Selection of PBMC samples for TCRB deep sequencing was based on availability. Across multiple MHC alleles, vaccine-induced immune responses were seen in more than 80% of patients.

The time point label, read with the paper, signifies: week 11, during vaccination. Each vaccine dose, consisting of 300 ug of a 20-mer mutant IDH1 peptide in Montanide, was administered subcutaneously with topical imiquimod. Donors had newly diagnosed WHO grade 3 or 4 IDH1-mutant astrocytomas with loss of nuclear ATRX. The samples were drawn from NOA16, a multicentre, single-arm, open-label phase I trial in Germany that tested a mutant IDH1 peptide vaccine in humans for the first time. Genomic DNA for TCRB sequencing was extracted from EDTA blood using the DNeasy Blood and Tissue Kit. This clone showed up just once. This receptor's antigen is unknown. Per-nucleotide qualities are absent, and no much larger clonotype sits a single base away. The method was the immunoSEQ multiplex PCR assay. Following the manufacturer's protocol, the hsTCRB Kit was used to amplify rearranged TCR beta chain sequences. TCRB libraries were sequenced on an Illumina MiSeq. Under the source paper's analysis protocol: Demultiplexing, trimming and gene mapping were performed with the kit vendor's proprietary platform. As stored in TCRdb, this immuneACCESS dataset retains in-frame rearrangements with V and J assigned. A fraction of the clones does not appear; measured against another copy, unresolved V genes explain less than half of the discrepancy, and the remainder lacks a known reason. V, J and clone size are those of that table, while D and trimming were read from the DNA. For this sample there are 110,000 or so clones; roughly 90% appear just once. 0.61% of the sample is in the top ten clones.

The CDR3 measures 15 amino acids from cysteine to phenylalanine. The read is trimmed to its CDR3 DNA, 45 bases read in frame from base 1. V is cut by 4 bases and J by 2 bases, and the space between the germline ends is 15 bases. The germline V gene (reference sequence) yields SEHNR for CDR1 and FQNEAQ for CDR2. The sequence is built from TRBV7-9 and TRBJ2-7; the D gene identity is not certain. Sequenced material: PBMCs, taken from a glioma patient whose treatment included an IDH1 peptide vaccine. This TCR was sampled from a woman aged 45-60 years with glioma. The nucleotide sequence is TGTGCCAGCAGCTCGACAACCGAGATAACCTACGAGCAGTACTTC. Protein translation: CASSSTTEITYEQYF.